Following are 16 T cell receptor beta chains from one sample sequenced in a study of T-cell reconstitution after alpha-beta-depleted transplantation in children. The TCRbeta library incorporated unique molecular identifiers. TCRdb re-called the PCR reads with MiXCR, one entry per CDR3 protein. The sample comprises 900,000 or so distinct CDR3 sequences, 16% of which are singletons, and about 4.6% rests with the top ten. Sample: PBMCs, mostly from graft donor cells, taken 360 days after TCRalphabeta/CD19-depleted stem cell transplant. These receptors all come from a male patient under 18 who had a stem cell transplant for acute lymphoblastic leukemia, so the T cells may come from the graft donor.

There are a few counts of this clonotype. The chain couples TRBV3-1 to TRBJ2-7, with D unclear. The CDR3 is 16 amino acids. Germline V gene data show CDR1 as LGHDT and CDR2 as YNNKEL (reference sequence). V was clipped by 1 base and J by 3 bases, with 16 bases between them. The CDR3 reads CASSQASMTGVYEQYF. In DNA form, the CDR3 reads TGTGCCAGCAGCCAAGCCTCGATGACTGGAGTCTACGAGCAGTACTTC.

This clonotype has just a few counts. The chain carries TRBV24-1 and TRBJ2-5; tentative D call: TRBD2 (6 bases). Looked up from germline, CDR1 is KGHDR and CDR2 is SFDVKD. This CDR3 region has 19 residues. Deletions cut 3 bases from V and 5 bases from J, with 27 bases between. The CDR3 protein is CATSDALGFPGTSMETQYF. CDR3 sequence (DNA): TGTGCCACCAGTGATGCTCTTGGATTCCCGGGTACTAGCATGGAGACCCAGTACTTC.

The chain carries TRBV29-1 and TRBJ2-3; D call uncertain. This CDR3 has 13 amino acids. The V gene's germline CDR1 is SQVTM and CDR2 ANQGSEA. Trimming removed 5 bases from V and 4 bases from J, with 13 bases in between. The CDR3: CSVSSVLSDTQYF. DNA for the CDR3: TGCAGCGTTAGCTCCGTCCTATCAGATACGCAGTATTTT.

This clonotype was seen many times. The chain uses TRBV12-3 or TRBV12-4 and TRBJ2-1; 7 bases line up with TRBD1. The CDR3 sequence is 15 residues long. V shed 2 bases, J shed 5 bases, and the junction held 6 bases outside the gene matches. The CDR3 coding sequence is TGTGCCAGCAGTTTACTAGGGGGCATCGACAATGAGCAGTTCTTC. Its protein product is CASSLLGGIDNEQFF.

The chain recombines TRBV5-1 with TRBJ2-3, with no clear D. This CDR3 contains 15 residues. The germline V gene has CDR1 SGHRS and CDR2 YFSETQ. V shed 0 bases and J shed 2 bases, with 10 bases lying between them. CDR3 DNA sequence: TGCGCCAGCAGCTTGGTTGTGGGGAACACAGATACGCAGTATTTT. It is translated as CASSLVVGNTDTQYF.

In this sample, this clonotype turned up a few times. The V gene is TRBV5-1, the J gene TRBJ1-2; D not resolved. CDR3 length equals 14 residues. Trimming removed 0 bases at V and 0 bases at J, with 6 bases between. Germline-derived CDR1 and CDR2 are SGHRS and YFSETQ. Written as DNA, the CDR3 is TGCGCCAGCAGCTTGGTGCCAACTAACTATGGCTACACCTTC. The encoded protein is CASSLVPTNYGYTF.

The rearrangement uses TRBV18 and TRBJ2-2; 8 bases are a match to TRBD2. V gave up 1 base and J gave up 0 bases; unmatched junction bases: 7. The CDR3 contains 18 residues. CDR1 is KGHSH, CDR2 LQKENI, per germline. CDR3 amino acids: CASSPLRGLATNTGELFF. CDR3 in DNA: TGTGCCAGCTCACCACTACGCGGACTAGCTACGAACACCGGGGAGCTGTTTTTT.

The rearrangement links TRBV7-8 to TRBJ2-7; 11 bases map to TRBD2. CDR1 is SGHVS and CDR2 is FQNEAQ in the germline V gene. This CDR3 is 14 amino acids long. V lost 1 base and J lost 7; bases outside the gene matches: 3. Here the CDR3 DNA reads TGTGCCAGCAGCTTAGAGACTAGCGGGATTGAGCAGTACTTC. Its protein product is CASSLETSGIEQYF. Full variable domain (missing parts from reference TRBV7-8 and TRBJ2-7): GAGVSQSPRYKVAKRGQDVALRCDPISGHVSLFWYQQALGQGPEFLTYFQNEAQLDKSGLPSDRFFAERPEGSVSTLKIQRTQQEDSAVYLCASSLETSGIEQYFGPGTRLTVT.

CDR3 in amino acids: CSAVTGGHDQPQHF. The CDR3 nucleotides are TGCAGTGCTGTTACAGGGGGCCACGATCAGCCCCAGCATTTT. The chain couples TRBV20-1 to TRBJ1-5, with TRBD1 matching 9 bases. The CDR3 length is 14 residues. Trimming at V came to 5 bases and at J to 5 bases, leaving 7 bases not matched to a gene. The V gene's germline CDR1 is DFQATT and CDR2 SNEGSKA (reference sequence).

This clonotype has ten or more counts. The CDR3 nucleotides are TGTGCCAGCAGTCCGACTAGCGGTAGAGCCAAAAACATTCAGTACTTC. Its translation: CASSPTSGRAKNIQYF. V gene TRBV6-1 combines with J gene TRBJ2-4; 9 bases fit TRBD2. The CDR3 consists of 16 residues. V lost 5 bases to trimming and J lost 0 bases; unmatched junction nucleotides: 5. Germline loops: CDR1 MNHNS, CDR2 SASEGT.

The chain combines TRBV7-2 with TRBJ2-6; D uncertain. CDR1 is SGHTA and CDR2 is FQGNSA in the germline V gene. Trimming removed 10 bases from V and 4 bases from J, with 17 bases in between. The CDR3 covers 15 residues. CDR3 nucleotide sequence: TGTGCCAACCCCCTCCGTAGTTCCGGGGCCAACGTCCTGACTTTC. Its protein is CANPLRSSGANVLTF.

V and J are TRBV27 and TRBJ2-5; possibly TRBD2 for D (7 bases). Per the germline V gene, CDR1 is MNHEY and CDR2 is SMNVEV (reference sequence). V was cut by 2 bases and J by 5 bases, with 12 bases left in between. The CDR3 runs 14 residues. Here the CDR3 DNA reads TGTGCCAGCAGTTTAAGGGGGGGTTCGGAGACCCAGTACTTC. It specifies CASSLRGGSETQYF.

V and J are TRBV5-1 and TRBJ2-1, with TRBD2 identical over 8 bases. This CDR3 comprises 15 residues. J was trimmed by 1 base and V by 4 bases; bases with no gene match: 4. Germline V gene sequence: CDR1 SGHRS, CDR2 YFSETQ. CDR3 nucleotide sequence: TGCGCCAGCAGCCCGACTAGCGCATCCTACAATGAGCAGTTCTTC. This sequence encodes CASSPTSASYNEQFF.

This clonotype was counted a few times. The V gene is TRBV20-1, the J gene TRBJ2-2, with 7 bases aligning to TRBD2. With V trimmed by 2 bases and J by 5 bases, 11 bases remained unmatched. Germline assignment: CDR1 DFQATT and CDR2 SNEGSKA (reference sequence). CDR3 size: 16 residues. DNA for the CDR3: TGCAGTGCTAGAACGCGGGAGACACACGTGACCGGGGAGCTGTTTTTT. This translates into CSARTRETHVTGELFF.

This clonotype was recorded a few times. V gene TRBV12-3 or TRBV12-4 combines with J gene TRBJ2-7, with TRBD2 as a possible D gene (5 bases). V dropped 1 base and J dropped 7 bases, with 11 bases sitting between them. The CDR3 loop spans 13 amino acids. CDR3 DNA: TGTGCCAGCAGTTTAGACGAGGGTCGGGAGCAGTACTTC. As protein: CASSLDEGREQYF.

There are a few counts of this clonotype. The V gene is TRBV5-1, the J gene TRBJ2-7, with TRBD1 matching over 7 bases. Germline trimming cut 1 base from V and 4 bases from J; bases unmatched to any gene: 8. Germline-derived CDR1 and CDR2 are SGHRS and YFSETQ. This CDR3 spans 15 amino acids. Here the CDR3 DNA reads TGCGCCAGCAGCTTGTCAACAGGGGATACTTACGAGCAGTACTTC. Residues: CASSLSTGDTYEQYF.